This T cell receptor beta chain was captured in a study of shared clonotypes between healthy human individuals. Germline CDR1 and CDR2: SGHVS and FQNEAQ. V lost 2 bases, J lost 5 bases, and 12 bases lay in between. The CDR3 runs 15 residues. Some clones are missing from TCRdb's copy, which holds only in-frame ones; the method was immunoSEQ multiplex PCR. In the table there are millions of clones, approximately 93% of which are singletons. The donors were adults (healthy and HIV-negative) with no recent acute infections or vaccinations. V usage is TRBV7-8 and J usage is TRBJ2-2, with a weak D call TRBD1 (5 bases). The TCR sequence derives from a man between 18 and 29 years old in good health. Some clones in this sample may be carry-over from other donors' samples. Sequenced: naive CD4+ T cells from PBMCs. This sample's subset: CD45RA+ positively selected. The CDR3 is CASSLLGQFTGELFF. DNA for the CDR3: TGTGCCAGCAGCTTATTGGGGCAGTTTACCGGGGAGCTGTTTTTT.